This T cell receptor beta chain was recorded in a study of T cells in Graves' hyperthyroidism and ophthalmopathy. Study-level points and caveats: Using 13 V-J features, a model discriminated ophthalmopathy from stable hyperthyroidism.

Germline assignment: CDR1 LNHDA and CDR2 SQIVND (reference sequence). This CDR3 is built from 12 residues. Out of 8.5 to 10 ml of fresh peripheral blood came the PBMCs. Authors of the study amplified TCR beta CDR3 regions from RNA transcripts. The HTBI primer set drove a first-round RT-PCR of the TCR CDR3. A single record per CDR3 protein comes from TCRdb applying MiXCR to the multiplex PCR reads. The data show more than 300,000 distinct CDR3 sequences, about 18% seen once. Concerning this clonotype itself: The antigen is not known. The junction departs from the called germline gene at one end, perhaps through a read error.

The chain carries TRBV19 and TRBJ2-2; 10 bases agree with TRBD1. The sequence came from a man aged 18 to 30 with Graves' ophthalmopathy. The sample comprised blood. The CDR3 loop reads CASSYGQGGASF. For the CDR3, the DNA is TGTGCCAGTAGTTACGGACAGGGGGGAGCTTCCTTT.